This T cell receptor (beta chain) stems from a study of cytomegalovirus exposure and HLA in healthy donors. Study observations and caveats: A later examination showed that TCR association rates differed by HLA locus, with DRB1 most and HLA-C fewest. In a later analysis, HLA-associated beta chains showed higher expansion and lower generation probabilities than comparable chains.

With 60 Vbeta and 13 Jbeta primers, the PCR was carried out. Assay: immunoSEQ multiplex PCR; the TCRdb copy retains only in-frame clones and omits some. Here the sample spans around 200,000 clones, around 83% being singletons. Notes on this clone: Its specificity is unknown.

The receptor's source is a middle-aged man in good health and CMV-seronegative. The material sequenced was PBMCs.

The CDR3 protein is CSAETSGNYEQYF. CDR3 in DNA: TGCAGCGCCGAGACTAGCGGGAACTACGAGCAGTACTTC. The rearrangement joins TRBV29-1 to TRBJ2-7; 11 positions match TRBD2. The length of the CDR3 is 13 residues. V dropped 7 bases and J dropped 3; count of bases not matched to a gene: 5. Germline V CDR1 and CDR2: SQVTM, ANQGSEA.